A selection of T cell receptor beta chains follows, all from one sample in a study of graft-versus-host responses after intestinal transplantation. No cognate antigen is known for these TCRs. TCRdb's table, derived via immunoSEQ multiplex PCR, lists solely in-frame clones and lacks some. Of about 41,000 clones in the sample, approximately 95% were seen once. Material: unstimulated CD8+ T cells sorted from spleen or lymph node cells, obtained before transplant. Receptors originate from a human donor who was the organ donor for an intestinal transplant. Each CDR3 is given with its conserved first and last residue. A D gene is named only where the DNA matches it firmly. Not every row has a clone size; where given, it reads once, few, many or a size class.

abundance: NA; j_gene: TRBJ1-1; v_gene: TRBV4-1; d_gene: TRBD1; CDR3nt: TGCGCCAGCAGCCTAAACAGGGGTGACACTGAAGCTTTCTTT; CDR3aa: CASSLNRGDTEAFF
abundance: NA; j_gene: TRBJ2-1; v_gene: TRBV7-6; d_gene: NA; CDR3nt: TGTGCCAGCCAGGACGGGTACAATGAGCAGTTCTTC; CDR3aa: CASQDGYNEQFF
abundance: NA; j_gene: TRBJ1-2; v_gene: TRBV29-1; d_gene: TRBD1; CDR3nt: TGCAGCGCAACCGGGACAGGGGGTTATGGCTACACCTTC; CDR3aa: CSATGTGGYGYTF
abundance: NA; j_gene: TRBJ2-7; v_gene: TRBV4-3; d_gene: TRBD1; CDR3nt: TGCGCCAGCAGCCCGGGGACAGGGGGCGATTACGAGCAGTACTTC; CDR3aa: CASSPGTGGDYEQYF
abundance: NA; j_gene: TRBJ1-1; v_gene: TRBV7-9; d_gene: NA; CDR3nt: TGTGCCAGCAGCTTAGCCCCCCAGGGAGGGACTTTCTTT; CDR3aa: CASSLAPQGGTFF
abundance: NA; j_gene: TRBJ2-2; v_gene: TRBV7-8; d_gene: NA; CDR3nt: TGTGCCAGCAGCTTCAGCGGGCCGAACACCGGGGAGCTGTTTTTT; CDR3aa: CASSFSGPNTGELFF
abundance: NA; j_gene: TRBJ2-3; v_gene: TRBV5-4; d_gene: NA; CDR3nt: TGTGCCAGCAGCTTGAAAATTGGAGGGGGAGGAGATACGCAGTATTTT; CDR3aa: CASSLKIGGGGDTQYF
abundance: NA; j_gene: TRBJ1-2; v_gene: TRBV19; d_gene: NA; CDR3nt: TGTGCCAGTAGTGCGACAGATAACTATGGCTACACCTTC; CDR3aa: CASSATDNYGYTF
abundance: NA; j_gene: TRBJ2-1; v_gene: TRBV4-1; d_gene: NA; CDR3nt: TGCGCCAGCAGCCAAGACCAGGGGGGCTCCTACAATGAGCAGTTCTTC; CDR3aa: CASSQDQGGSYNEQFF
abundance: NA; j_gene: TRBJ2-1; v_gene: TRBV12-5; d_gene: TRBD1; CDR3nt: TGTGCTAGTGGTGAGGACAGGCTCTCCTACAATGAGCAGTTCTTC; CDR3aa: CASGEDRLSYNEQFF
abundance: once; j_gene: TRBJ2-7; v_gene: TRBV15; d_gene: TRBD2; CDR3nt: TGTGCCACCAGCAGAGCCCTACGGGGAGGGTTCTCCTACGAGCAGTACTTC; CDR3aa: CATSRALRGGFSYEQYF
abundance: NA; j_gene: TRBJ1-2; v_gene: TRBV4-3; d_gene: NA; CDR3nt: TGCGCCAGCAGCCAAGGCCAAGGGGATGGCTACACCTTC; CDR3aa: CASSQGQGDGYTF
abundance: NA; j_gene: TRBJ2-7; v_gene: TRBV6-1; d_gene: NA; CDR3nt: TGTGCCAGCAGTGATCCAAGTACGGGAACTTACGAGCAGTACTTC; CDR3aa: CASSDPSTGTYEQYF
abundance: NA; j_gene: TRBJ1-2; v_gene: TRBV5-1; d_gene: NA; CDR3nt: TGCGCCAGCAGCTTGGACAGGCCTTGGTATGGCTACACCTTC; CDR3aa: CASSLDRPWYGYTF
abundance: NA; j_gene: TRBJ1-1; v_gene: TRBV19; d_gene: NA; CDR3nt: TGTGCCAGTACCCCTGGGGGGGGCACAGCTTTCTTT; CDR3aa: CASTPGGGTAFF
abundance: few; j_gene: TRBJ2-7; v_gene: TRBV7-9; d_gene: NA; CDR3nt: TGTGCCAGCAGCTCAGACGCTTACGAGCAGTACTTC; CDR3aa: CASSSDAYEQYF
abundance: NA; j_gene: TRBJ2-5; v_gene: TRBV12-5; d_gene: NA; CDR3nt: TGTGCTAGTGGTTTTGATACCCCCGGACATCAACAAGAGACCCAGTACTTC; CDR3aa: CASGFDTPGHQQETQYF
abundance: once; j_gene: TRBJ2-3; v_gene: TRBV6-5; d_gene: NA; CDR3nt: TGTGCCAGCAGTGAAGCGGAGGCAGATACGCAGTATTTT; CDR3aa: CASSEAEADTQYF
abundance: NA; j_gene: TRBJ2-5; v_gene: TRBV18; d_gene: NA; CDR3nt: TGTGCCAGCTCACCCCTTGGCCCGCGGACCCTCCCTCAAGAGACCCAGTACTTC; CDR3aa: CASSPLGPRTLPQETQYF
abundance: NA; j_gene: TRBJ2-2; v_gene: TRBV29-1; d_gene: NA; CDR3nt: TGCAGCACCTACCGGGGCGGGGAGCTGTTTTTT; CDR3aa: CSTYRGGELFF
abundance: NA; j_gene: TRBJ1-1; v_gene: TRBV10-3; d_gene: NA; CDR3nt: TGTGCCATCAGTGCGATTATGAACGCTGAAGCTTTCTTT; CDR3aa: CAISAIMNAEAFF
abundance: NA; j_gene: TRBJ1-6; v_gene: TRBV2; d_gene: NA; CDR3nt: TGTGCCAGCCAGCCACTGGCTATAACTTCACCCCTCCACTTT; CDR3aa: CASQPLAITSPLHF
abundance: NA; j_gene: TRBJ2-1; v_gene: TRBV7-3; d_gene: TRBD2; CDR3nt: TGTGCCAGCAGCGACGGACTAGCGGGGGCGAATGAGCAGTTCTTC; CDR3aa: CASSDGLAGANEQFF
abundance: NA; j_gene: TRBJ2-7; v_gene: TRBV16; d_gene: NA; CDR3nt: TGTGCCAGCAGCCTTGGGATTTCCTACGAGCAGTACTTC; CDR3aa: CASSLGISYEQYF
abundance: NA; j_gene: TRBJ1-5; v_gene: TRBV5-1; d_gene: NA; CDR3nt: TGCGCCAGCAGCTTGGACAGCCCGAATCAGCCCCAGCATTTT; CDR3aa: CASSLDSPNQPQHF
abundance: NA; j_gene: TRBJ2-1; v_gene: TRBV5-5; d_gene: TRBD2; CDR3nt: TGTGCCAGCAGCTTGGTAGCGGGGGAGTACAATGAGCAGTTCTTC; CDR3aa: CASSLVAGEYNEQFF
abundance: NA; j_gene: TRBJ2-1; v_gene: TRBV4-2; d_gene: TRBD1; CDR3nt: TGTGCCAGCAGCCTACCGGACAGGGACAATGAGCAGTTCTTC; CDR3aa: CASSLPDRDNEQFF
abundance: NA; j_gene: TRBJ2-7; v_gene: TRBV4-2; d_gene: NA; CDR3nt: TGTGCCAGCAGCCAAGGTCGGGGCGCCCCCTACGAGCAGTACTTC; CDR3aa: CASSQGRGAPYEQYF
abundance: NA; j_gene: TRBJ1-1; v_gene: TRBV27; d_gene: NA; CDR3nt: TGTGCCAGCAGTTTACTGGGTGGGGTCACTGAAGCTTTCTTT; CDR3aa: CASSLLGGVTEAFF
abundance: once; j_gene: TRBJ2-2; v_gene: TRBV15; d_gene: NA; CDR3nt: TGTGCCACCAGCAGAGCTGGGGCAGGGTCTTACACCGGGGAGCTGTTTTTT; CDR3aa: CATSRAGAGSYTGELFF
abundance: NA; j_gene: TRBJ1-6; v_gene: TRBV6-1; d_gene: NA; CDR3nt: TGTGCCAGCGAGGGAGATGACTATAATTCACCCCTCCACTTT; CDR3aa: CASEGDDYNSPLHF
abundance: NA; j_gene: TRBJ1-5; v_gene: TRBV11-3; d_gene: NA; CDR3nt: TGTGCCAGCAGTCCCACGGGGGCCAATCAGCCCCAGCATTTT; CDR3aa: CASSPTGANQPQHF
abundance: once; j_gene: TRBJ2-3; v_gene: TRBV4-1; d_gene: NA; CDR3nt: TGCGCCAGCAGCCAAGAAGTGGTCAGCGGGTTAAGCACAGATACGCAGTATTTT; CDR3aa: CASSQEVVSGLSTDTQYF
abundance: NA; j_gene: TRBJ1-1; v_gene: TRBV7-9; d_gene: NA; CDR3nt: TGTGCCAGCAGCTTAGTTTCAGGAGGTGAGGCTTTCTTT; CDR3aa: CASSLVSGGEAFF
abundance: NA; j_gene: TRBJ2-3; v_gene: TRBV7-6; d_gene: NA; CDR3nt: TGTGCCAGCAGCTTACCGTTGAGTACGCAGTATTTT; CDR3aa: CASSLPLSTQYF
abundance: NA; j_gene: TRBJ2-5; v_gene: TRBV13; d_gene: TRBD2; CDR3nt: TGTGCCAGCAGCTTAGCCCTTCGGGGGGGCCTGGAGACCCAGTACTTC; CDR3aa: CASSLALRGGLETQYF
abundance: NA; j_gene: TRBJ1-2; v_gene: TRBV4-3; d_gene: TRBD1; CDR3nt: TGCGCCAGCAGCCCCTTCTGGACAGGGGAAAACTATGGCTACACCTTC; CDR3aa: CASSPFWTGENYGYTF
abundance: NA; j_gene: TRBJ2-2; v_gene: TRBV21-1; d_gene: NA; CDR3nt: TGTGCCAGCAGCCCGAAGCCGACAGGAGCGAGGAGCCGGGGAGCTGTTTTT; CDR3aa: CASSPKPTGARSRGAVF
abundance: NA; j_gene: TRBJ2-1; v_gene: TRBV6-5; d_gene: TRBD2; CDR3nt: TGTGCCAGCAGTTCCCTTGGGGGGGAGATCGATGAGCAGTTCTTC; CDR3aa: CASSSLGGEIDEQFF
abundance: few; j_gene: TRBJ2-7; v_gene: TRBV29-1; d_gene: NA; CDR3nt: TGCAGCGTTGGGGGGGGCGGGTGGGAGCAGTACTTC; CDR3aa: CSVGGGGWEQYF
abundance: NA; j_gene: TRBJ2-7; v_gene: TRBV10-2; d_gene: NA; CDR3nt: TGCGCCAGCAGTGTTGTACAGACCTACGAGCAGTACTTC; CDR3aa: CASSVVQTYEQYF
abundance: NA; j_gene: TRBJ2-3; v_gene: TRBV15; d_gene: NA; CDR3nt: TGTGCCACCAGCAGAGGCGGGGAAACAGATACGCAGTATTTT; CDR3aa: CATSRGGETDTQYF
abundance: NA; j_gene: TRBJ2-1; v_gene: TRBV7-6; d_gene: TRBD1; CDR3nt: TGTGCCAGCAGCATCTCGACAGGGCCCTACAATGAGCAGTTCTTC; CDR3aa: CASSISTGPYNEQFF
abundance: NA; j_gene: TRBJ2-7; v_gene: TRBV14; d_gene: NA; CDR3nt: TGTGCCAGCAGCCAAGTAGTCTACGAGCAGTACTTC; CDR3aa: CASSQVVYEQYF
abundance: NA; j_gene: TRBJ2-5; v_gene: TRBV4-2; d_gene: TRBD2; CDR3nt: TGTGCCAGCAGCCAAGGCCTCGGGGGGGTCGAGACCCAGTACTTC; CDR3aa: CASSQGLGGVETQYF
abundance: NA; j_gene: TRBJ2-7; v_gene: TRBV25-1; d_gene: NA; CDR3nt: TGTGCCAGCAGTGGGGACAACTACGAGCAGTACTTC; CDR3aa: CASSGDNYEQYF
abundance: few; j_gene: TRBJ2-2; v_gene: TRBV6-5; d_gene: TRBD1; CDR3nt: TGTGCCAGCAGTTACGCGGGACAGGGATCCGGGGAGCTGTTTTTT; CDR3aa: CASSYAGQGSGELFF
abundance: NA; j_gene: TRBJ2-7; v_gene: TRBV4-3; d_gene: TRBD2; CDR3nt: TGCGCCAGCAGCCAGGGGATAGCGGGGCGCTACGAGCAGTACTTC; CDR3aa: CASSQGIAGRYEQYF
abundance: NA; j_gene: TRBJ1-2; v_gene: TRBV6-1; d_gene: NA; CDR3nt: TGTGCCAGCCTCGGAGGAGGGAGTTGGAACGGCTACACCTTC; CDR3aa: CASLGGGSWNGYTF
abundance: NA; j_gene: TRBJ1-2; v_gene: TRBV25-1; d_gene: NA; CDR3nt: TGTGCCAGCAGTTATAGGGACGGGTATGGCTACACCTTC; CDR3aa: CASSYRDGYGYTF
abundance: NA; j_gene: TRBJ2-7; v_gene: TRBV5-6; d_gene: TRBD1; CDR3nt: TGTGCCAGCAGCCTCCGGGACAGGGGCTCCTACGAGCAGTACTTC; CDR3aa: CASSLRDRGSYEQYF
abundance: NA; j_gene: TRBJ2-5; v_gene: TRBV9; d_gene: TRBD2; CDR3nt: TGTGCCAGCAGCGTAGGGACTAGTCTTTTCCAAGAGACCCAGTACTTC; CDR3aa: CASSVGTSLFQETQYF
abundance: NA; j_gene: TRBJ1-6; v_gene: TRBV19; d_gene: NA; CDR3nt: TGTGCCAGTAGTCCCATGGCGGGAATTTATAATTCACCCCTCCACTTT; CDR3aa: CASSPMAGIYNSPLHF
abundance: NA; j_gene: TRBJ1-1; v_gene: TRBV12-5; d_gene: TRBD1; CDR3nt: TGTGCTAGTGGTGTACCTCAGGGGGCAGCTTTCTTT; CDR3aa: CASGVPQGAAFF
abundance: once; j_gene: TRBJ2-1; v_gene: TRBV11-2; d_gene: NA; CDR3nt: TGTGCCAGCAGCTCATTCAGGGGCCATACGAATGAGCAGTTCTTC; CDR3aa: CASSSFRGHTNEQFF
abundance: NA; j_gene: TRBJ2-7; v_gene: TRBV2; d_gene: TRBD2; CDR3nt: TGTGCCCGCCGCCCCCTAGCGGGGGTTAACGAGCAGTACTTC; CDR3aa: CARRPLAGVNEQYF
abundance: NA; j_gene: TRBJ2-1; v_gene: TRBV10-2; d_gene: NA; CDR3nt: TGCGCCAGCAAGGCAACTTCCTACAATGAGCAGTTCTTC; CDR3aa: CASKATSYNEQFF